These 22 T cell receptor beta chains came from one sample sequenced in a study of T cell responses to AZD1222 COVID-19 vaccine. TCRdb keeps only in-frame clones here, not all; method: immunoSEQ multiplex PCR. Altogether 110,000 or so clones are present, 82% being singletons, with the ten largest covering 4% to 6%. Sequencing used peripheral blood, obtained on day 0 of AZD1222 vaccination. Receptors originate from an adult in good health.

The chain uses TRBV6-2 or TRBV6-3 and TRBJ1-2, with D hard to call. CDR1 is MNHEY, CDR2 SVGEGT, per germline. The CDR3 is 12 amino acids. V lost 4 bases, J lost 7 bases, and 10 bases lay in between. The chain's CDR3 is CASSFAVLGYTF. As DNA, the CDR3 is TGTGCCAGCAGTTTTGCGGTACTTGGCTACACCTTC.

The count of this clone is one. V and J are TRBV4-3 and TRBJ2-2, with 8 bases aligning to TRBD2. J gave up 5 bases and V 1 base, and 9 bases lay outside the gene matches. This CDR3 contains 17 residues. Germline CDR1 reads LGHNA; CDR2 reads YSLEER. CDR3 protein: CASSQAFSRGGTGELFF. The CDR3 DNA sequence: TGCGCCAGCAGCCAAGCGTTCAGTCGGGGGGGAACCGGGGAGCTGTTTTTT.

The genes are TRBV6-4 and TRBJ2-1; 13 bases are a match to TRBD2. The CDR3 totals 15 residues. Unmatched junction bases numbered 1, after V lost 2 bases and J lost 6 bases. Germline V gives CDR1 MRHNA, CDR2 SNTAGT. The CDR3 DNA reads as TGTGCCAGCAGTGACACTAGCGGGGGGGCCAATGAGCAGTTCTTC. Translated: CASSDTSGGANEQFF.

This clone is a singleton in its sample. V is TRBV7-6 and J is TRBJ1-1; possibly TRBD1 for D (5 bases). Trimming left V 2 bases short and J 4 bases short, with 11 bases between. CDR3 size: 14 residues. CDR1 is SGHVS and CDR2 is FNYEAQ in the germline V gene. DNA of the CDR3: TGTGCCAGCAGCTTAAGTACAGGCTTCACTGAAGCTTTCTTT. Residues: CASSLSTGFTEAFF.

In this sample, this clone turned up a few times. V gene TRBV18 combines with J gene TRBJ1-4; D unresolved. V lost 6 bases and J lost 7, with 24 bases in between. The CDR3 consists of 17 residues. The germline V gene encodes CDR1 KGHSH and CDR2 LQKENI. For the CDR3, the DNA is TGTGCCAGCTCGGGAGATTCGACACGGGCTAGAGGTGAAAAACTGTTTTTT. This sequence encodes CASSGDSTRARGEKLFF.

The chain carries TRBV18 and TRBJ2-5; no clear D. The germline V gene encodes CDR1 KGHSH and CDR2 LQKENI. The germline V and J ends were trimmed by 2 bases and 4 bases, with 11 bases remaining between them. This CDR3 has 14 residues. CDR3 nucleotides: TGTGCCAGCTCACCAACCGAGAGGACAGAGACCCAGTACTTC. It yields the protein CASSPTERTETQYF.

This chain links TRBV15 with TRBJ1-6, with 9 bases that match TRBD1. CDR1 and CDR2 (germline): LNHNV, YYDKDF (reference sequence). The CDR3 length is 18 residues. The J segment lost 2 bases and the V segment lost 0 bases, leaving 5 bases of the junction unmatched. For the CDR3, the DNA is TGTGCCACCAGCAGAGATGGACAGGGGAAAGCCTATAATTCACCCCTCCACTTT. Its translation: CATSRDGQGKAYNSPLHF.

V is TRBV5-1 and J is TRBJ1-1; D uncertain. The CDR3 is 13 amino acids. Germline V CDR1 and CDR2: SGHRS, YFSETQ. V lost 4 bases and J lost 0, with 7 bases in between. The CDR3 region is CASSPTLNTEAFF. The CDR3 nucleotides are TGCGCCAGCAGCCCCACACTGAACACTGAAGCTTTCTTT.

The chain recombines TRBV7-9 with TRBJ2-1; D gene ambiguous. Germline loops: CDR1 SEHNR, CDR2 FQNEAQ (reference sequence). The CDR3 length is 16 residues. V lost 1 base, J lost 0 bases, and 10 bases lay in between. CDR3 loop: CASSLEWGSSYNEQFF. CDR3 sequence (DNA): TGTGCCAGCAGCTTAGAGTGGGGAAGCTCCTACAATGAGCAGTTCTTC.

This chain uses TRBV13 with TRBJ2-7; D is possibly TRBD1 (6 bases). The CDR3 covers 16 residues. Germline assignment: CDR1 PRHDT and CDR2 FYEKMQ (reference sequence). The ends were cut back, 5 bases at V and 3 bases at J, with 20 bases in the middle. CDR3 loop: CASSPGWPPGDYEQYF. CDR3 coding DNA: TGTGCCAGCAGCCCGGGGTGGCCTCCAGGGGACTACGAGCAGTACTTC.

This clone was found a few times. The V gene is TRBV27, the J gene TRBJ1-4, with a weak D call TRBD1 (5 bases). Germline CDR1 MNHEY, CDR2 SMNVEV (reference sequence). The CDR3 runs to 15 residues. V was pared by 4 bases and J by 3 bases, with 12 bases between. CDR3 protein: CASSWRGPPNEKLFF. The CDR3 region has the DNA TGTGCCAGCAGTTGGAGGGGCCCGCCTAATGAAAAACTGTTTTTT.

The chain recombines TRBV10-3 with TRBJ2-2, with 9 bases lining up with TRBD1. V shed 8 bases, J shed 0 bases, and the junction held 4 bases outside the gene matches. This CDR3 has 15 amino acids. Per the germline V gene, CDR1 is ENHRY and CDR2 is SYGVKD. The CDR3 DNA sequence: TGTGCCATCTCGCGACAGGGGGCGAACACCGGGGAGCTGTTTTTT. Its protein is CAISRQGANTGELFF.

This clone was observed a handful of times. V usage is TRBV3-1 (or the pseudogene TRBV3-2) and J usage is TRBJ2-1; D not certain. The V end was cut by 0 bases, the J end by 3 bases, with 12 bases between. This CDR3 comprises 16 residues. Per the germline V gene, CDR1 is LGHDT and CDR2 is YNNKEL (reference sequence). The CDR3 DNA is TGTGCCAGCAGCCAAGATATGTACAGATACTACAATGAGCAGTTCTTC. It translates to CASSQDMYRYYNEQFF.

V and J are TRBV19 and TRBJ1-1; TRBD1 is a possible D gene (5 bases). CDR3 length: 14 residues. Germline V gives CDR1 LNHDA, CDR2 SQIVND (reference sequence). V shed 3 bases and J shed 1 base, with 9 bases lying between them. Here the CDR3 DNA reads TGTGCCAGTAGTATTTCGAGGGGGAACACTGAAGCTTTCTTT. Its protein is CASSISRGNTEAFF.

The chain recombines TRBV28 with TRBJ1-2; 7 bases align to TRBD1. With V trimmed by 2 bases and J by 3 bases, 3 bases remained unmatched. Germline assignment: CDR1 MDHEN and CDR2 SYDVKM. This CDR3 contains 14 residues. The CDR3 DNA sequence: TGTGCCAGCAGTTTACGAGGGACAGACTATGGCTACACCTTC. The encoded protein is CASSLRGTDYGYTF.

The chain combines TRBV5-1 with TRBJ1-1, with TRBD1 matching 7 bases. This CDR3 is built from 15 residues. Per germline, CDR1 SGHRS and CDR2 YFSETQ. Trimming took 2 bases from V and 2 from J; bases not matched to a gene: 6. CDR3 in DNA: TGCGCCAGCAGCTTATTTGACAGGGACAACACTGAAGCTTTCTTT. The encoded protein is CASSLFDRDNTEAFF.

This clone was detected only once. The V and J genes are TRBV19 and TRBJ1-1; D gene unclear. This CDR3 spans 11 amino acids. Germline V gene lookup returns CDR1 LNHDA and CDR2 SQIVND (reference sequence). Trimming pared 8 bases from V and 3 bases from J, leaving 7 bases between. Here the CDR3 DNA reads TGTGCCAGTCGGAGGTACACTGAAGCTTTCTTT. It specifies CASRRYTEAFF.

The rearrangement uses TRBV7-2 and TRBJ2-6; the D is unclear. Trimming removed 4 bases from V and 0 bases from J, with 19 bases in between. CDR3 length equals 19 residues. Germline V gene sequence: CDR1 SGHTA, CDR2 FQGNSA. This CDR3 reads CASSSSTRQRHSGANVLTF. CDR3 DNA sequence: TGTGCCAGCAGCTCTAGTACGAGACAAAGGCACTCTGGGGCCAACGTCCTGACTTTC.

This clone was counted between two and nine times. The V gene is TRBV29-1, the J gene TRBJ2-1; no definite D call. Germline V gives CDR1 SQVTM, CDR2 ANQGSEA. The ends were cut back, 5 bases at V and 5 bases at J, with 4 bases in the middle. The CDR3 totals 10 residues. CDR3 region: CSVRDNEQFF. CDR3 bases: TGCAGCGTTCGAGACAATGAGCAGTTCTTC.

The chain carries TRBV12-3 or TRBV12-4 and TRBJ1-5; weak D call: TRBD1 (6 bases). Trimming took 4 bases from V and 6 from J, leaving 10 bases between them. CDR3 length: 13 amino acids. CDR3 DNA: TGTGCCAGCAGTTCAGGGGCTCGTCAGCCCCAGCATTTT. Protein: CASSSGARQPQHF.

The V gene is TRBV6-2 or TRBV6-3, the J gene TRBJ2-1; perhaps TRBD2 as D (6 bases). The germline V gene has CDR1 MNHEY and CDR2 SVGEGT. The CDR3 sequence is 15 residues long. Trimming removed 3 bases from V and 4 bases from J, with 13 bases in between. The CDR3, as DNA: TGTGCCAGCAGTTATGCGGGGCCCCGGTACAATGAGCAGTTCTTC. Amino acids: CASSYAGPRYNEQFF.

The V gene is TRBV11-3, the J gene TRBJ2-2; perhaps TRBD1 as D (6 bases). The CDR3 extends over 16 amino acids. Germline-derived CDR1 and CDR2 are SGHNT and YENEEA. The ends were cut back, 5 bases at V and 0 bases at J, with 13 bases in the middle. This CDR3 is CASSREWTANTGELFF. The DNA for the CDR3 is TGTGCCAGCAGCCGCGAATGGACAGCGAACACCGGGGAGCTGTTTTTT. Supplemented by reference TRBV11-3 and TRBJ2-2, the full variable domain reads EAGVVQSPRYKIIEKKQPVAFWCNPISGHNTLYWYLQNLGQGPELLIRYENEEAVDDSQLPKDRFSAERLKGVDSTLKIQPAELGDSAVYLCASSREWTANTGELFFGEGSRLTVL.